This TCR beta chain was identified during a study of Ad26.COV2.S vaccination and SARS-CoV-2 variants. In the study overall: Donor was assigned to the Ad26.COV2.S arm of trial COV1001.

This clone was picked up many times. The target antigen is unknown. Other DNA variants within this sample encode the same CDR3. The protocol was immunoSEQ multiplex PCR, while the TCRdb copy is restricted to in-frame clones and leaves out a portion. Of roughly 350,000 clones in the sample, approximately 86% were seen once. Trimming removed 1 base from V and 4 bases from J, with 12 bases in between. The germline CDR1 and CDR2 sequences are SGHDT and YYEEEE. This CDR3 has 14 amino acids. Treatment indicated: around 19 received Ad26.COV2.S at low or high dose, single or two shots; roughly five received placebo; per-sample allocation not given. Sample collection was performed on day 63 after the first vaccine or placebo injection. Broader study findings: Spike-specific TCR breadth ran higher among vaccine recipients than placebo recipients. The TCR breadth and depth analyses may have produced an underestimate of total T cell responses.

The sequenced sample was peripheral blood, obtained in a trial of Ad26.COV2.S vaccine versus placebo. J is TRBJ2-7 and V is TRBV5-6; D might be TRBD1 or TRBD2, each matching 7 bases. The source is a person between 18 and 59 years old who received the Ad26.COV2.S COVID-19 vaccine or a placebo. As DNA, the CDR3 is TGTGCCAGCAGCTTGTACAGGGGAGGGTACGAGCAGTACTTC. As protein: CASSLYRGGYEQYF.